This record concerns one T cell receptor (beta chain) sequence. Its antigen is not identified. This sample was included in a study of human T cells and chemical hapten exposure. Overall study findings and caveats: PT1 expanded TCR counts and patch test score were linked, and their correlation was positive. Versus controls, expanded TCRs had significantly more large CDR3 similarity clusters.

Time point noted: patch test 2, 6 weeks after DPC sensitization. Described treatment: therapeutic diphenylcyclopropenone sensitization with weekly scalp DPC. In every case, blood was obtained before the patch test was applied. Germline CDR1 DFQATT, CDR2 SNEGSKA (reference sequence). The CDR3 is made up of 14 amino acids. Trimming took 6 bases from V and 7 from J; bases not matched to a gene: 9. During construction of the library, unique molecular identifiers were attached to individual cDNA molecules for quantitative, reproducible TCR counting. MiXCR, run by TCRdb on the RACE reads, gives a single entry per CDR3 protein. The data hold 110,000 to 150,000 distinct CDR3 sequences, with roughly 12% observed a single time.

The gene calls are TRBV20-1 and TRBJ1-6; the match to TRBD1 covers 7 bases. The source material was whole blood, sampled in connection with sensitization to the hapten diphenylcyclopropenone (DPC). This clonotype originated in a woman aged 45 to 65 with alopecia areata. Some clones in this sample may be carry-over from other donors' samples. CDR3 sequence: CSARGGRRNSPLHF. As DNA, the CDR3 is TGCAGTGCCCGAGGGGGCCGGCGAAATTCACCCCTCCACTTT.